Sequencing of this T cell receptor (beta chain) was carried out in a study of shared clonotypes between healthy human individuals. Study-level findings and limits: An expected dependence of interdonor clonotype sharing on sequencing depth was noted.

Germline CDR1 KGHSH, CDR2 LQKENI. The CDR3 extends over 16 amino acids. V shed 5 bases and J 5 bases; nucleotides not matched to a gene: 7. Here immunoSEQ multiplex PCR was the method, and the copy in TCRdb shows in-frame clones only, minus some. The sample lists under 600,000 clones; around 77% were seen once. A note on this clone: Its antigen is not identified.

V usage is TRBV18 and J usage is TRBJ2-5; 14 positions agree with TRBD2. The TCR sequence derives from a woman aged 40-49 years in good health. Some clones in this sample may be carry-over from other donors' samples. The sequenced sample was PBMCs. This CDR3 is CASSTATSGRGETQYF. The CDR3 bases are TGTGCCAGCTCAACTGCGACTAGCGGGAGGGGTGAGACCCAGTACTTC.